These T cell receptor beta chains were read from a single sample in a study of blood T cells in healthy people across ages. TCRdb used MiXCR to reprocess the 5' RACE reads, holding one entry per CDR3 protein. This sample has over 1,500,000 distinct CDR3 sequences; about 50% occur once, and the top ten carry 2% to 2.5%. The sequencing sample was made of blood. The receptors here all came from a woman aged 35 to 49 in good health. Both conserved end residues are part of each CDR3. D genes are given only for firm matches. Rows give clone size only sometimes, using once, few, many, or a class for an expanded clone.

v_call	clone_size	j_call	d_call	cdr3_nt	cdr3_aa
TRBV6-2/TRBV6-3	-	TRBJ2-7	-	TGTGCCAGCGTTCATAGGGGCGCTTCCTACGAGCAGTACTTC	CASVHRGASYEQYF
TRBV7-2	-	TRBJ2-1	-	TGTGCCAGCAGCTTGCAGGCCGCGGCGCCCAATGAGCAGTTCTTC	CASSLQAAAPNEQFF
TRBV29-1	-	TRBJ1-2	TRBD1	TGCAGCGTTAAAAAACAGGGGGGAAGTGGCTACACCTTC	CSVKKQGGSGYTF
TRBV7-2	-	TRBJ2-7	TRBD2	TGTGCCAGCAGCGCGACCGGGACTAGATCTGGTAGTGGAAGGTTTCCTGAGCAGTACTTC	CASSATGTRSGSGRFPEQYF
TRBV12-3/TRBV12-4	-	TRBJ2-5	-	TGTGCCAGCAGAGGTAGCGGAGGGGAGACCCAGTACTTC	CASRGSGGETQYF
TRBV12-3/TRBV12-4	-	TRBJ2-1	-	TGTGCCAGCAGTTTAGGGGGGGCCGGGGGTGAGCAGTTCTTC	CASSLGGAGGEQFF
TRBV20-1	-	TRBJ1-2	TRBD1	TGCAGTGCTAGACGACAGGGAGCTGACTACGGGAGAGGCTGCACCTTC	CSARRQGADYGRGCTF
TRBV20-1	-	TRBJ2-3	-	TGCAGTGCTAGTGGCGGGGGCCCTAGCACAGATACGCAGTATTTT	CSASGGGPSTDTQYF
TRBV7-2	few	TRBJ2-5	TRBD2	TGTGCCAGCAGCGAAGGACTAGCGGGGGGTAGGAAGACCCAGTACTTC	CASSEGLAGGRKTQYF
TRBV4-2	-	TRBJ2-1	-	TGTGCCAGCAGCTTTCGGGGTACGGGGAATGAGCAGTTCTTC	CASSFRGTGNEQFF
TRBV29-1	few	TRBJ1-2	-	TGCAGCGTTGACCGCGACAGGCGCGGCTACACCTTC	CSVDRDRRGYTF
TRBV29-1	-	TRBJ1-6	-	TGCAGCCTGACCAAACTCCCTGCTTGCCACGGTTCACCCCTCCACTTT	CSLTKLPACHGSPLHF
TRBV9	few	TRBJ2-1	-	TGTGCCAGCAGCCCCTGGGGGAACTACAATGAGCAGTTCTTC	CASSPWGNYNEQFF
TRBV5-1	-	TRBJ2-7	-	TGCGCCAGCAGCTTGATGGCAGGGTCCTACGAGCAGTACTTC	CASSLMAGSYEQYF
TRBV20-1	-	TRBJ2-1	TRBD2	TGCAGTGCTAGAGGGGGTAGCGGGGGATACAATGAGCAGTTCTTC	CSARGGSGGYNEQFF
TRBV5-1	-	TRBJ2-1	TRBD2	TGCGCCAGCAGCTTGAGGCCTAGCGGTAAGCAGTTCTTC	CASSLRPSGKQFF
TRBV29-1	-	TRBJ2-1	-	TGCAGCGTTGGCCCCCTCGAGCGGTTTAACTCCTACAATGAGCAGTTCTTC	CSVGPLERFNSYNEQFF
TRBV6-5	-	TRBJ1-2	-	TGTGCCAGCAGAACCCTAGTGAAAGGGGCTGGCTATGGCTACACCTTC	CASRTLVKGAGYGYTF
TRBV2	-	TRBJ1-2	TRBD1	TGTGCCAGCAGCGTGACAGGGGCTAGCTATGGCTACACCTTC	CASSVTGASYGYTF
TRBV7-2	many	TRBJ2-1	TRBD2	TGTGCCAGCAGCTTAGCGGGGGGGATCTACAATGAGCAGTTCTTC	CASSLAGGIYNEQFF
TRBV12-3/TRBV12-4	-	TRBJ2-1	TRBD1	TGTGCCAGCGAAAGGGGGCTTGCGGAGAATGAGCAGTTCTTC	CASERGLAENEQFF
TRBV4-3	few	TRBJ2-4	-	TGCGCCAGCAGCCAAGATTTCGGGATTACGAGAAACATTCAGTACTTC	CASSQDFGITRNIQYF
TRBV7-2	-	TRBJ2-3	TRBD2	TGTGCCAGCAGCTTAGTGGTCCTGACTAGCGCCCTCACAGATGCGCAGTATTTT	CASSLVVLTSALTDAQYF
TRBV20-1	few	TRBJ1-5	TRBD1	TGCAGTGCTAGAGATTGGGGACAGTATAGCAATCAGCCCCAGCATTTT	CSARDWGQYSNQPQHF
TRBV7-2	few	TRBJ1-4	-	TGTGCCAGTCGGAAGGCAACTAATGAAAAACTGTTTTTT	CASRKATNEKLFF
TRBV29-1	-	TRBJ2-5	TRBD1	TGCAGCGTTGGTCTTGGGTTCCCGGGACAGCAAGAGACCCAGTACTTC	CSVGLGFPGQQETQYF
TRBV15	few	TRBJ2-5	-	TGTGCCACCAGCAGAGATCTGACAGTTCAAGAGACCCAGTACTTC	CATSRDLTVQETQYF
TRBV7-9	-	TRBJ1-1	-	TGTGCCAGCAGCCAATGGGTGAACACTGAAGCTTTCTTT	CASSQWVNTEAFF
TRBV6-4	few	TRBJ2-1	-	TGTGCCAGCAGTGACTCGATGGCAGCTGTGAGTAGTGAGCAGTTCTTC	CASSDSMAAVSSEQFF
TRBV4-2	few	TRBJ2-5	-	TGTGCCAGCAGACAAGATGGACCGTCGGGGGAGACCCAGTACTTC	CASRQDGPSGETQYF
TRBV20-1	-	TRBJ1-6	-	TGCAGTGCGAGCCAGGACGGCGGTTATAATTCACCCCTCCACTTT	CSASQDGGYNSPLHF
TRBV5-1	-	TRBJ2-3	-	TGCGCCAGCAGCTACCGGGTTCTTATTACCAGCACAGATACGCAGTATTTT	CASSYRVLITSTDTQYF
TRBV5-1	-	TRBJ2-5	TRBD1	TGCGCCAGCAGCCACGGGACAGTAACCTGGGAGCAGTACTTC	CASSHGTVTWEQYF
TRBV5-1	once	TRBJ1-5	-	TGCGCCAGCAGCTTGGAGGGACCCATGAGGGATCAGCCCCAGCATTTT	CASSLEGPMRDQPQHF
TRBV18	-	TRBJ1-5	-	TGTGCCAGCTCACCAACTGGAAGGCAGGGTGGCCAGCCCCAGCATTTT	CASSPTGRQGGQPQHF
TRBV12-3/TRBV12-4	-	TRBJ2-5	TRBD1	TGTGCCAGCAGTAATAGCGAGGGGGCCGGAGAGACCCAGTACTTC	CASSNSEGAGETQYF
TRBV7-2	-	TRBJ2-4	-	TGTGCCAGCAGCCTAACCCCCGGGGCCGGGGACAAAAACATTCAGTACTTC	CASSLTPGAGDKNIQYF
TRBV20-1	-	TRBJ1-2	-	TGCAGTGCTAGTGCCGGCCGGGGGCTCGAGGACTATGGCTACACCTTC	CSASAGRGLEDYGYTF
TRBV7-2	few	TRBJ1-2	-	TGTGCCAGCAGCGTCCAGGAGGGATATGGCTACACCTTC	CASSVQEGYGYTF
TRBV6-1	few	TRBJ1-6	TRBD1	TGTGCCAGCAGCCTACCGGGACAGGGCGATTCACCCCTCCACTTT	CASSLPGQGDSPLHF
TRBV10-2	-	TRBJ2-3	-	TGCGCCAGCAGTGAGTCTAGACCGTCCGATACGCAGTATTTT	CASSESRPSDTQYF
TRBV9	-	TRBJ2-3	TRBD1	TGTGCCAGCAGCGTAGTCGGGACAGAAGGAGATACGCAGTATTTT	CASSVVGTEGDTQYF
TRBV7-2	many	TRBJ2-1	TRBD2	TGTGCCAGCGGGGTAGCGGGGTCTCACAAGCAGTTCTTC	CASGVAGSHKQFF
TRBV29-1	few	TRBJ2-7	-	TGCAGCGTTGGAAGCTTACAGGGCCTGCCCTACGAGCAGTACTTC	CSVGSLQGLPYEQYF
TRBV20-1	few	TRBJ2-7	TRBD1	TGCAGTGCTACTGGACAGGGGCCTTACGAGCAGTACTTC	CSATGQGPYEQYF
TRBV9	once	TRBJ2-6	-	TGTGCCAGCAGCCCCCCCCAAGCTGGGGCCAACGTCCCGACTTTC	CASSPPQAGANVPTF
TRBV4-1	few	TRBJ2-1	-	TGCGCCAGCAGCCAGACCGGGGCGCAGGGGATGAATGAGCAGTTCTTC	CASSQTGAQGMNEQFF
TRBV4-3	-	TRBJ2-3	TRBD2	TGCGCCAGCAGTAAGAGGCTAGCGGGGGCGGGGGATACGCAGTATTTT	CASSKRLAGAGDTQYF
TRBV11-1	-	TRBJ2-7	TRBD1	TGTGCCAGTGCGACAGGGCGATCCTACGAGCAGTACTTC	CASATGRSYEQYF
TRBV6-2/TRBV6-3	few	TRBJ2-7	TRBD2	TGTGCCAGCCACCCGGAGCGGGGCGAGCAGTACTTC	CASHPERGEQYF
TRBV7-2	few	TRBJ2-7	TRBD1	TGTGCCAGCAGCTTCGACAGGGGGAACGACGAGCAGTACTTC	CASSFDRGNDEQYF
TRBV29-1	few	TRBJ2-2	-	TGCAGCGCCGCAGCCGGGATGTACACCGGGGAGCTGTTTTTT	CSAAAGMYTGELFF